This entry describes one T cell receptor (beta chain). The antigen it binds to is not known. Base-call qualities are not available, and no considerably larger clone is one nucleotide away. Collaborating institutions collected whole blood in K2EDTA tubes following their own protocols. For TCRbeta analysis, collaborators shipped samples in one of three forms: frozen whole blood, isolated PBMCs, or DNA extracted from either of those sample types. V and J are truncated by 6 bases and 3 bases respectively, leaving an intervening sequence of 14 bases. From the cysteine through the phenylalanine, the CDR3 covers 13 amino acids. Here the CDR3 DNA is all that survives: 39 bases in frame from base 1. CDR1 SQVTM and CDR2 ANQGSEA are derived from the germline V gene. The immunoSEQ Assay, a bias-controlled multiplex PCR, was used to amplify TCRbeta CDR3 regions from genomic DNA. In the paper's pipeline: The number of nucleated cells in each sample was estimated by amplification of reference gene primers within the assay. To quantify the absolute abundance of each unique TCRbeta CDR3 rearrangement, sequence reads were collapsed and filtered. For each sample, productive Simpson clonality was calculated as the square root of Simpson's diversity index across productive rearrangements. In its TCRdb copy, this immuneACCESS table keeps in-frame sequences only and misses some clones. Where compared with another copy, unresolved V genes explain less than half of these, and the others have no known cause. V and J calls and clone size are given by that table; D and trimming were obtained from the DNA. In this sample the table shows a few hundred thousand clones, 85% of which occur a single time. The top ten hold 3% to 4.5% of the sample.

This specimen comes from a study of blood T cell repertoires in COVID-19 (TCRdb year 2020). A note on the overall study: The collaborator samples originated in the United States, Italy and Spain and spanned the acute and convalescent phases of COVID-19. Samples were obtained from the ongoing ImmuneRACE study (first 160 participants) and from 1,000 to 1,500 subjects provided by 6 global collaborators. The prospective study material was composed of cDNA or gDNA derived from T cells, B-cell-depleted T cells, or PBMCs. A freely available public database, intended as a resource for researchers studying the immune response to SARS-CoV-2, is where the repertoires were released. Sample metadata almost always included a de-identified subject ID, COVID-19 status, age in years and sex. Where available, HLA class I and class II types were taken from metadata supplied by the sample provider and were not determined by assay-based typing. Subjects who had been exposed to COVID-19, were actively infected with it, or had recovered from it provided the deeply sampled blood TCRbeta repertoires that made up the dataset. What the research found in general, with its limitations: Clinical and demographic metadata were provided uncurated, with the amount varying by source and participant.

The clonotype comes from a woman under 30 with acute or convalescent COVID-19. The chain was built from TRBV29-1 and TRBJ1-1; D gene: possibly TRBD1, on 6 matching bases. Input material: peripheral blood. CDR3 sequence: CSVRTAFDTEAFF. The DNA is TGCAGCGTCCGGACAGCCTTTGACACTGAAGCTTTCTTT.